These 6 T cell receptor beta chains were sequenced from one sample in a study of cytomegalovirus exposure and HLA in healthy donors. The PCR made use of 60 Vbeta and 13 Jbeta primers. Produced via immunoSEQ multiplex PCR; TCRdb's table is partial and in-frame only. The sample has approximately 72,000 clones, around 79% seen once. Sequencing was performed on PBMCs. These receptors were obtained from a male donor in good health and CMV-seropositive.

The V call is TRBV7-9, the J call TRBJ2-1; D is possibly TRBD2 (5 bases). This CDR3 is 16 amino acids long. Trimming removed 5 bases from V and 3 bases from J, with 17 bases in between. Germline V gene sequence: CDR1 SEHNR, CDR2 FQNEAQ (reference sequence). The CDR3 loop is CASSLTGFLHYNEQFF. The DNA for the CDR3 is TGTGCCAGCAGCCTAACGGGATTCCTCCACTACAATGAGCAGTTCTTC.

The J gene is TRBJ1-1, the V gene TRBV7-2; 7 bases fit TRBD1. Germline assignment: CDR1 SGHTA and CDR2 FQGNSA. The ends lost 1 base at V and 11 bases at J; junction bases unmatched: 7. This CDR3 has 13 residues. The CDR3 DNA reads as TGTGCCAGCAGCTTAGGTAGGGGGCTTGGGGCTTTCTTT. This gives the protein CASSLGRGLGAFF.

The chain links TRBV4-1 to TRBJ2-1, with 7 bases aligning to TRBD2. The CDR3 is 17 amino acids. The germline V gene has CDR1 MGHRA and CDR2 YSYEKL. V lost 4 bases and J lost 3; bases outside the gene matches: 12. For the CDR3, the DNA is TGCGCCAGCAGCCCGGGTCTGACGGGAGGCAACTACAATGAGCAGTTCTTC. Encoded protein: CASSPGLTGGNYNEQFF.

This rearrangement joins TRBV6-1 to TRBJ2-2; 11 bases line up with TRBD2. J was trimmed by 7 bases and V by 0 bases; bases with no gene match: 7. There are 17 residues in the CDR3. Germline values: CDR1 MNHNS, CDR2 SASEGT. CDR3 in DNA: TGTGCCAGCAGTGAAGCCTCACTAGCGGGAGTTCTCGGGGAGCTGTTTTTT. It is translated as CASSEASLAGVLGELFF.

The chain carries TRBV5-1 and TRBJ1-6; D might be TRBD1 (6 bases). Between the trimmed V and J ends, which lost 0 bases and 7 bases, there was a span of 17 bases. Germline loops: CDR1 SGHRS, CDR2 YFSETQ. The CDR3 contains 17 residues. The CDR3: CASSLVLLGTTNSPLHF. The CDR3 nucleotides are TGCGCCAGCAGCTTGGTCCTATTAGGGACAACAAATTCACCCCTCCACTTT.

This sequence joins TRBV5-1 and TRBJ2-1; 7 nucleotides agree with TRBD2. This CDR3 comprises 15 residues. V was pared by 0 bases and J by 6 bases, with 6 bases of the junction left unmatched. The germline V gene encodes CDR1 SGHRS and CDR2 YFSETQ. CDR3 nucleotide sequence: TGCGCCAGCAGCTTGGCGCGGGAGCGGCGCAATGAGCAGTTCTTC. This encodes CASSLARERRNEQFF.